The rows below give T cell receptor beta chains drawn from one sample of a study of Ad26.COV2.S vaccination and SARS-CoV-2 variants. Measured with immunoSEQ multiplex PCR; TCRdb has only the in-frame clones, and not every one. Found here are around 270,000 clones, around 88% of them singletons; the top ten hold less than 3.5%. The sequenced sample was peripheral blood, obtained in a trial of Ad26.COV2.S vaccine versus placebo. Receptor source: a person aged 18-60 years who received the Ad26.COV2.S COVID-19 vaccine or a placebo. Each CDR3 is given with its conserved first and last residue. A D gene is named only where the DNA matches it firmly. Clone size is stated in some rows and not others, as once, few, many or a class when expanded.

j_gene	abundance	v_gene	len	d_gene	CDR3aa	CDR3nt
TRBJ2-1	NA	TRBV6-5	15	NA	CASSSLLSSYNEQFF	TGTGCCAGCAGTTCCCTCTTGAGCTCCTACAATGAGCAGTTCTTC
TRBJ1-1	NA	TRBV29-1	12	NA	CSVDWTNTEAFF	TGCAGCGTTGACTGGACGAACACTGAAGCTTTCTTT
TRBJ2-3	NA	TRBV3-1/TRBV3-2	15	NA	CASSLEPSGTDTQYF	TGTGCCAGCAGCCTGGAGCCTTCCGGCACAGATACGCAGTATTTT
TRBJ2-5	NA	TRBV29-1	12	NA	CSVEYARETQYF	TGCAGCGTTGAATACGCCCGGGAGACCCAGTACTTC
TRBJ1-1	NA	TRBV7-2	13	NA	CASSRRWDTEAFF	TGTGCCAGCAGTCGTCGGTGGGACACTGAAGCTTTCTTT
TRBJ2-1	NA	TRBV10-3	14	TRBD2	CAISTSGGRDEQFF	TGTGCCATCAGTACTAGCGGGGGAAGGGATGAGCAGTTCTTC
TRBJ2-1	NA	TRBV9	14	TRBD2	CASSSQRDLNEQFF	TGTGCCAGCAGCTCTCAGCGGGACTTAAATGAGCAGTTCTTC
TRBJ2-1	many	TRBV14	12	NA	CASSPPGREQFF	TGTGCCAGCAGCCCCCCAGGACGGGAGCAGTTCTTC
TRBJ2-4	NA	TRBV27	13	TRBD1	CASSLGRGRVQYF	TGTGCCAGCAGTTTGGGCAGGGGGCGGGTCCAGTACTTC
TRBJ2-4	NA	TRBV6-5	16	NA	CASSSTGMLAKNIQYF	TGTGCCAGCAGTTCCACAGGGATGCTGGCCAAAAACATTCAGTACTTC
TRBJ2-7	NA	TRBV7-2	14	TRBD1	CASSLGTGGVEQYF	TGTGCCAGCAGCTTAGGGACAGGGGGCGTCGAGCAGTACTTC
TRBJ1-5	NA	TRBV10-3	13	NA	CAISESREQPQHF	TGTGCCATCAGTGAGTCGAGAGAGCAGCCCCAGCATTTT
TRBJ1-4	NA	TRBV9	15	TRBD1	CASSPQTGLNEKLFF	TGTGCCAGCAGCCCACAGACAGGGCTTAATGAAAAACTGTTTTTT
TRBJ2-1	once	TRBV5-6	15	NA	CASSFALTGYNEQFF	TGTGCCAGCAGCTTCGCATTAACGGGGTACAATGAGCAGTTCTTC
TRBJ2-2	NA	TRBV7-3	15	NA	CASRPGDINTGELFF	TGTGCCAGCAGGCCAGGGGATATTAACACCGGGGAGCTGTTTTTT
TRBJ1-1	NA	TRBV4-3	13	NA	CASSHSTRAEAFF	TGCGCCAGCAGCCACAGCACCCGGGCTGAAGCTTTCTTT
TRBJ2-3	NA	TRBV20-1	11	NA	CSARRVGTQYF	TGCAGTGCTAGAAGGGTTGGTACGCAGTATTTT
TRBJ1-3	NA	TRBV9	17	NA	CASSVDISTPPGNTIYF	TGTGCCAGCAGCGTAGATATATCCACCCCGCCTGGAAACACCATATATTTT
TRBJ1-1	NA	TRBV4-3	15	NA	CASSRALDMNTEAFF	TGCGCCAGCAGCCGCGCTCTGGATATGAACACTGAAGCTTTCTTT
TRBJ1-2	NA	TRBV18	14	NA	CASSRDEGNYGYTF	TGTGCCAGCTCACGGGACGAGGGGAACTATGGCTACACCTTC
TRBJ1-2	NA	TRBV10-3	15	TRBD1	CAISDPGQGRDGYTF	TGTGCCATCAGTGACCCCGGACAGGGAAGAGACGGCTACACCTTC
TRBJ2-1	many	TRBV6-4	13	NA	CASSDSTNNEQFF	TGTGCCAGCAGTGACTCTACTAACAATGAGCAGTTCTTC
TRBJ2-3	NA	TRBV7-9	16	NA	CASSPLGLGRTDTQYF	TGTGCCAGCAGCCCCCTAGGGTTGGGGCGCACAGATACGCAGTATTTT
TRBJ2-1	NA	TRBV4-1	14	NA	CASSTGQTYNEQFF	TGCGCCAGCAGCACGGGACAAACCTACAATGAGCAGTTCTTC
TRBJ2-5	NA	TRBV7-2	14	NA	CASSSSLAVETQYF	TGTGCCAGCAGCTCCTCCTTAGCGGTGGAGACCCAGTACTTC
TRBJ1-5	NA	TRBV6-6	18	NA	CASSPHVGHRTFNQPQHF	TGTGCCAGCAGTCCCCACGTGGGACACCGTACGTTCAATCAGCCCCAGCATTTT
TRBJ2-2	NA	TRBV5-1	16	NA	CASSGSGLANTGELFF	TGCGCCAGCAGTGGCAGCGGGCTCGCGAACACCGGGGAGCTGTTTTTT
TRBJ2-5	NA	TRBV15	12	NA	CATSRGVETQYF	TGTGCCACCAGCAGGGGGGTCGAGACCCAGTACTTC
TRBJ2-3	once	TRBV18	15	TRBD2	CASSPGGTLRDTQYF	TGTGCCAGCTCACCGGGAGGGACTCTCAGAGATACGCAGTATTTT
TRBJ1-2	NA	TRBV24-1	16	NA	CATSDPAVQANYGYTF	TGTGCCACCAGTGATCCCGCGGTACAGGCTAACTATGGCTACACCTTC
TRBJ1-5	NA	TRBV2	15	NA	CASGGLQADAQPQHF	TGTGCCAGCGGAGGTCTACAGGCGGATGCTCAGCCCCAGCATTTT
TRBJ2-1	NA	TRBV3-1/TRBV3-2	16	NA	CASRRSRDARFNEQFF	TGTGCCAGCAGAAGATCCCGGGACGCACGCTTCAATGAGCAGTTCTTC
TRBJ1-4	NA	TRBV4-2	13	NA	CASSQDGGVTLFF	TGTGCCAGCAGCCAAGACGGGGGCGTAACGCTGTTTTTT
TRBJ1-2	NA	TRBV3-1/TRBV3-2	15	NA	CASSHDPGTPNGYTF	TGTGCCAGCAGCCACGATCCCGGGACACCCAATGGCTACACCTTC
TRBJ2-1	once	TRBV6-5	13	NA	CASTALSYNEQFF	TGTGCCAGCACGGCCTTGTCCTACAATGAGCAGTTCTTC
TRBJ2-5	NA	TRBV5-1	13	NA	CASSLAYQETQYF	TGCGCCAGCAGCTTGGCCTACCAAGAGACCCAGTACTTC
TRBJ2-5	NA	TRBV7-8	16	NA	CASSLAGVYHQETQYF	TGTGCCAGCAGCTTAGCGGGTGTATACCACCAAGAGACCCAGTACTTC
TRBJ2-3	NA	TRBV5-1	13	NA	CASTIGPTDTQYF	TGCGCCAGCACCATTGGACCTACAGATACGCAGTATTTT
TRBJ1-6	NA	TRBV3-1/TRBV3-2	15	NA	CASSQATGPASPLHF	TGTGCCAGCAGCCAGGCGACAGGCCCTGCTTCACCCCTCCACTTT
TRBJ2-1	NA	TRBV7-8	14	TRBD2	CASNRAGGYNEQFF	TGTGCCAGCAACCGAGCGGGGGGTTACAATGAGCAGTTCTTC
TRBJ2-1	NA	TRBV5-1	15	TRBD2	CASSSTGLASDEQFF	TGCGCCAGCAGCTCAACGGGACTAGCGTCGGATGAGCAGTTCTTC
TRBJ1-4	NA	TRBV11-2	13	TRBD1	CASSRDRGEKLFF	TGTGCCAGCAGCCGGGACAGGGGGGAAAAACTGTTTTTT
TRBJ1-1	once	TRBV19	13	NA	CASSIWGGTEAFF	TGTGCCAGTAGTATATGGGGAGGCACTGAAGCTTTCTTT
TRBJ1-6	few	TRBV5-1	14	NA	CASSLAQAPNPLHF	TGCGCCAGCAGCTTGGCCCAGGCGCCCAACCCCCTCCACTTT
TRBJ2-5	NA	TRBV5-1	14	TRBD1	CASGVAGGAETQYF	TGCGCCAGCGGCGTGGCAGGGGGCGCCGAGACCCAGTACTTC
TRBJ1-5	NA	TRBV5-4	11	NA	CASSPPRCQHF	TGTGCCAGCAGCCCTCCCAGGTGCCAGCATTTT